This T cell receptor beta chain was captured in a study of blood T cells in healthy people across ages. Sample-barcoded 5' priming and a J-beta primer mix drove a second PCR of 7 to 11 cycles. TCRdb re-derived calls from the 5' RACE reads in MiXCR, one entry per CDR3 protein. The sample carries about 320,000 distinct CDR3 sequences, roughly 26% recorded once. This CDR3 has 12 amino acids. From germline, CDR1 is DFQATT and CDR2 SNEGSKA (reference sequence). Trimming stripped 2 bases from V and 9 bases from J, with 11 bases between. Every donor gave 9 to 10 milliliters of peripheral blood. Isolation yielded PBMCs, at least 6.5 million per sample, in every case. Findings and caveats of the study: The study lacked donor CMV status, which possibly confounded expanded clonotype changes.

This clonotype was counted many times. Its antigen is unknown. The chain has TRBV20-1 and TRBJ2-1; a possible D gene is TRBD1 (5 bases). This receptor was taken from a woman aged 70-85 years in good health. The sample was blood. The DNA for the CDR3 is TGCAGTGCTAGACCAGGGTTAGGTGAGCAGTTCTTC. This codes for CSARPGLGEQFF.